The rows below give T cell receptor beta chains drawn from one sample of a study of blood T cell repertoires in COVID-19. TCRdb's table, derived via immunoSEQ multiplex PCR, lists solely in-frame clones and lacks some. The sample lists approximately 88,000 clones; 85% to 95% were seen once. The sequenced material came from peripheral blood. The receptors come from a woman between 50 and 59 years old in a cohort sampled during active COVID-19. The CDR3 runs from the conserved cysteine through the conserved F or W. D genes are given only for firm matches. Clone size appears in some rows only: once, few, many, or a class for an expanded clone.

j_gene | d_gene | v_gene | abundance | CDR3aa | CDR3nt
TRBJ1-4 | NA | TRBV2 | NA | CASSPEGGGNEKLFF | TGTGCCAGCAGTCCGGAGGGAGGGGGTAATGAAAAACTGTTTTTT
TRBJ1-5 | NA | TRBV29-1 | once | CSVVYRADQPQHF | TGCAGCGTTGTCTACAGGGCAGACCAGCCCCAGCATTTT
TRBJ1-1 | NA | TRBV11-3 | NA | CASSDREDTEAFF | TGTGCCAGCAGCGATCGGGAGGACACTGAAGCTTTCTTT
TRBJ1-2 | NA | TRBV5-6 | NA | CASRTTANYGYTF | TGTGCCAGCAGGACTACAGCGAACTATGGCTACACCTTC
TRBJ1-1 | NA | TRBV30 | NA | CAWSVGSGSTEAFF | TGTGCCTGGAGTGTAGGGTCGGGGAGCACTGAAGCTTTCTTT
TRBJ2-2 | NA | TRBV7-2 | NA | CASSLGQHTGELFF | TGTGCCAGCAGCTTAGGACAGCACACCGGGGAGCTGTTTTTT
TRBJ2-3 | TRBD2 | TRBV27 | NA | CASRHKAGPGTSGRNTQYF | TGTGCCAGCAGGCATAAAGCGGGGCCAGGGACTAGCGGGCGCAATACGCAGTATTTT
TRBJ1-1 | NA | TRBV6-5 | few | CASGQVMNTEAFF | TGTGCCAGCGGGCAAGTGATGAACACTGAAGCTTTCTTT
TRBJ2-1 | NA | TRBV10-2 | NA | CASVSGAINNEQFF | TGCGCCAGTGTGAGCGGAGCTATCAACAATGAGCAGTTCTTC
TRBJ2-5 | NA | TRBV28 | NA | CASSLVGESNQETQYF | TGTGCCAGCAGTTTAGTCGGGGAATCCAACCAAGAGACCCAGTACTTC
TRBJ2-5 | TRBD2 | TRBV9 | NA | CASSVGALAGGLGAETQYF | TGTGCCAGCAGCGTAGGGGCTCTAGCGGGAGGATTGGGGGCAGAGACCCAGTACTTC
TRBJ2-7 | NA | TRBV27 | NA | CASRSPAGTYEQYF | TGTGCCAGCCGCTCCCCGGCAGGCACCTACGAGCAGTACTTC
TRBJ2-7 | NA | TRBV5-5 | NA | CASRQLTGSYEQYF | TGTGCCAGCAGGCAACTAACAGGGTCCTACGAGCAGTACTTC
TRBJ2-7 | TRBD2 | TRBV3-1/TRBV3-2 | NA | CASSFERGRYEQYF | TGTGCCAGCAGCTTCGAGCGGGGGAGGTACGAGCAGTACTTC
TRBJ1-2 | NA | TRBV19 | NA | CASTVQGISYGYTF | TGTGCCAGTACCGTACAGGGAATCTCTTACGGCTACACCTTC
TRBJ2-1 | NA | TRBV30 | NA | CAWSEGGSSYNEQFF | TGTGCCTGGAGTGAGGGGGGGAGCTCCTACAATGAGCAGTTCTTC
TRBJ2-3 | TRBD2 | TRBV18 | NA | CASSRLITSGGAGDTQYF | TGTGCCAGCTCACGACTCATAACTAGCGGGGGGGCCGGAGATACGCAGTATTTT
TRBJ2-7 | TRBD1 | TRBV7-3 | NA | CASSPDRGSYEQYF | TGTGCCAGCAGCCCGGACAGGGGATCCTACGAGCAGTACTTC
TRBJ2-3 | TRBD2 | TRBV5-1 | NA | CASRAGEFPDTQYF | TGCGCCAGCAGAGCGGGAGAATTCCCAGATACGCAGTATTTT
TRBJ2-1 | NA | TRBV11-2 | NA | CASSLGGSQSYNEQFF | TGTGCCAGCAGCTTAGGAGGGAGTCAGTCCTACAATGAGCAGTTCTTC
TRBJ1-3 | NA | TRBV11-2 | NA | CASSAGLDGNTIYF | TGTGCCAGCAGCGCGGGCCTCGATGGAAACACCATATATTTT
TRBJ2-3 | TRBD2 | TRBV6-4 | few | CASSATTSGSPDTQYF | TGTGCCAGCAGTGCCACCACTAGCGGGAGCCCAGATACGCAGTATTTT
TRBJ2-5 | TRBD2 | TRBV7-3 | NA | CASSLNPPGGGGETQYF | TGTGCCAGCAGCTTAAACCCCCCCGGGGGGGGAGGAGAGACCCAGTACTTC
TRBJ1-4 | NA | TRBV6-6 | once | CASSVNEKLFF | TGTGCCAGCAGCGTTAATGAAAAACTGTTTTTT
TRBJ2-3 | NA | TRBV9 | NA | CASRGPSTDTQYF | TGTGCCAGCAGGGGCCCCTCCACAGATACGCAGTATTTT
TRBJ1-2 | TRBD1 | TRBV5-5 | NA | CASSRQGGINYGYTF | TGTGCCAGCAGCCGACAGGGGGGAATAAACTATGGCTACACCTTC
TRBJ2-5 | NA | TRBV19 | NA | CASSNSNQETQYF | TGTGCCAGTAGTAACAGTAACCAAGAGACCCAGTACTTC
TRBJ1-2 | NA | TRBV6-1 | few | CASSEALRLRGYTF | TGTGCCAGCAGTGAAGCGCTTCGACTAAGGGGCTACACCTTC
TRBJ2-3 | TRBD1 | TRBV7-8 | NA | CASSLYDRGGADTQYF | TGTGCCAGCAGCTTGTATGACAGGGGGGGCGCAGATACGCAGTATTTT
TRBJ1-2 | NA | TRBV29-1 | NA | CSAQRGNYGYTF | TGCAGCGCCCAACGCGGGAACTATGGCTACACCTTC
TRBJ2-1 | NA | TRBV28 | NA | CASSLAGYEQFF | TGTGCCAGCAGTTTGGCGGGATATGAGCAGTTCTTC
TRBJ1-6 | NA | TRBV9 | NA | CASSYGTLSSYNSPLHF | TGTGCCAGCAGCTATGGGACACTGAGCTCCTATAATTCACCCCTCCACTTT
TRBJ2-7 | TRBD1 | TRBV18 | NA | CASSPGQGSYEQYF | TGTGCCAGCTCACCAGGACAGGGCTCCTACGAGCAGTACTTC
TRBJ2-3 | TRBD2 | TRBV6-5 | NA | CASNSGEGTDTQYF | TGTGCCAGCAATAGCGGGGAGGGCACAGATACGCAGTATTTT
TRBJ2-5 | TRBD2 | TRBV3-1/TRBV3-2 | NA | CASSQPRVGLAEIFGETQYF | TGTGCCAGCAGCCAACCGAGAGTTGGACTAGCGGAAATTTTTGGAGAGACCCAGTACTTC
TRBJ1-3 | NA | TRBV10-3 | NA | CAIRDSSGNTIYF | TGTGCCATCAGGGACAGCTCTGGAAACACCATATATTTT
TRBJ2-7 | TRBD1 | TRBV19 | NA | CASSIGTGSYEQYF | TGTGCCAGTAGTATAGGGACAGGGAGCTACGAGCAGTACTTC
TRBJ2-3 | NA | TRBV18 | NA | CASSPNNLGGAGTDTQYF | TGTGCCAGCTCACCAAACAACCTTGGGGGGGCAGGCACAGATACGCAGTATTTT
TRBJ1-1 | NA | TRBV12-3/TRBV12-4 | NA | CASSQTAEAFF | TGTGCCAGCAGCCAGACAGCAGAAGCTTTCTTT
TRBJ2-7 | TRBD2 | TRBV27 | NA | CASSPTLAGVYEQYF | TGTGCCAGCAGTCCCACTCTAGCGGGAGTCTACGAGCAGTACTTC
TRBJ2-3 | TRBD2 | TRBV3-1/TRBV3-2 | few | CASRHTSGSITDTQYF | TGTGCCAGCAGACACACTAGCGGGAGTATTACAGATACGCAGTATTTT
TRBJ2-5 | TRBD1 | TRBV4-1 | NA | CASSQTQGVGETQYF | TGCGCCAGCAGCCAAACCCAGGGGGTCGGGGAGACCCAGTACTTC
TRBJ2-7 | NA | TRBV29-1 | NA | CSVVPASSYEQYF | TGCAGCGTTGTGCCAGCTAGCTCCTACGAGCAGTACTTC
TRBJ1-2 | NA | TRBV30 | NA | CAWSVLVTNYGYTF | TGTGCCTGGAGTGTACTGGTAACTAACTATGGCTACACCTTC
TRBJ1-2 | TRBD1 | TRBV24-1 | NA | CATSDRGQSYGYTF | TGTGCCACCAGTGATCGGGGACAGTCCTATGGCTACACCTTC
TRBJ1-1 | TRBD1 | TRBV7-9 | NA | CASSLGTGGPHAEAFF | TGTGCCAGCAGCTTAGGAACAGGGGGCCCTCACGCTGAAGCTTTCTTT
TRBJ1-1 | TRBD1 | TRBV5-1 | NA | CASTVDRFNTEAFF | TGCGCCAGCACCGTGGACAGGTTTAACACTGAAGCTTTCTTT
TRBJ1-6 | NA | TRBV7-9 | once | CAGAGEDNSPLHF | TGTGCTGGGGCGGGGGAGGATAATTCACCCCTCCACTTT
TRBJ2-1 | TRBD2 | TRBV19 | NA | CASMKTWEGPHNEQFF | TGTGCCAGTATGAAAACCTGGGAGGGCCCCCACAATGAGCAGTTCTTC
TRBJ2-3 | NA | TRBV3-1/TRBV3-2 | once | CASSQEKINVDTQYF | TGTGCCAGCAGCCAAGAAAAAATAAATGTGGATACGCAGTATTTT
TRBJ1-2 | NA | TRBV12-5 | NA | CASGPRGGVHGYTF | TGTGCTAGTGGTCCGCGAGGGGGGGTTCATGGCTACACCTTC
TRBJ1-2 | NA | TRBV18 | NA | CASSLTGTTSNYGYTF | TGTGCCAGCTCACTTACAGGGACCACCTCTAACTATGGCTACACCTTC
TRBJ2-7 | NA | TRBV28 | NA | CASSLQGRGNYEQYF | TGTGCCAGCAGTTTGCAGGGGAGGGGCAACTACGAGCAGTACTTC
TRBJ2-7 | NA | TRBV15 | NA | CATSRNLDSYEQYF | TGTGCCACCAGCAGAAACCTGGACAGCTACGAGCAGTACTTC
TRBJ1-5 | TRBD1 | TRBV6-1 | few | CASSEGTGDNQPQHF | TGTGCCAGCAGTGAGGGGACAGGGGACAATCAGCCCCAGCATTTT
TRBJ1-1 | TRBD1 | TRBV27 | NA | CASSLRTGGGTEAFF | TGTGCCAGCAGTTTACGGACAGGGGGAGGGACTGAAGCTTTCTTT
TRBJ1-2 | NA | TRBV29-1 | once | CSVGAGTEGYGYTF | TGCAGCGTTGGGGCGGGGACGGAGGGCTATGGCTACACCTTC